The sequence of this T cell receptor (beta chain) was determined in a study of blood T cells in healthy people across ages. Study conclusions and caveats: When set beside aged donors, long-lived donors presented more naive CD4+ cells and higher diversity. Diversity figures based on one million T cells were deemed too low. Significant beta diversity loss was already apparent by age 40, declining roughly linearly.

As for this clonotype: What it binds is not known.

A J-beta primer mix and a sample-barcoded 5' primer were used in a second PCR of roughly 6 to 12 cycles. Every single cDNA molecule received a tag from a template-switch adaptor with 12 random nucleotides. TCRdb ran MiXCR on the 5' RACE reads and lists one entry per CDR3 protein. The table includes approximately 1,000,000 distinct CDR3 sequences, 40% to 50% detected once. After removal of 0 bases from V and 7 bases from J, the junction contained 4 bases not matched to a gene. Germline V lookup: CDR1 GTSNPN, CDR2 SVGIG (reference sequence). The CDR3 sequence is 14 residues long. The sequencing sample was made of blood. The receptor comes from a woman between 55 and 75 years old in good health. The chain joins TRBV30 to TRBJ2-1; 9 positions match TRBD2. In DNA form, the CDR3 reads TGTGCCTGGAGTGTAAGCCTAGCGGGGAATGAGCAGTTCTTC. Its protein is CAWSVSLAGNEQFF.